This T cell receptor beta chain was found in a study of breast tumors, draining lymph nodes, adjacent tissues. TCRdb called the multiplex PCR reads again in MiXCR, with one record for every CDR3 protein. The sample shows more than 250,000 distinct CDR3 sequences, more than 30% of them seen only once. Samples came from axillary lymph nodes draining the breast cancer. Sequencing input: axillary lymph node tissue. This sequence was found in a female donor with breast cancer. Some clones in this sample may be carry-over from other donors' samples.

In nucleotides, the CDR3 is TGTGCCAGCAGTTTAGGTGGTTTAGGACAGGGGAGGGAAGAGACCCAGTACTTC. Protein: CASSLGGLGQGREETQYF. The rearrangement joins TRBV12-3 or TRBV12-4 to TRBJ2-5, with 9 bases identical to TRBD1. The CDR3 is made up of 18 amino acids. The V segment lost 1 base and the J segment 3 bases; nucleotides outside the gene matches: 12.